This T cell receptor beta chain was sequenced during a study of T cell repertoires in cytomegalovirus infection. Study-wide background: Public TCR beta signatures provided an indication of both CMV infection and a matching HLA type.

Germline V lookup: CDR1 SGHTA, CDR2 FQGTGA. This CDR3 spans 14 amino acids. V gave up 2 bases and J gave up 10 bases; unmatched junction bases: 10. Findings and caveats of the study: Clonotype analysis showed dominance of the ex vivo response by HLA-C-restricted CMV-specific TCR beta clonotypes. Identification of carriers of CMV plus the relevant HLA was performed using cumulative public TCR beta family frequency.

This clonotype was seen many times. Antigen unknown. From the reads, TCRdb called clonotypes with MiXCR, one entry per CDR3 protein. The sample holds more than 140,000 distinct CDR3 sequences, about 6.5% seen once. The genes are TRBV7-3 and TRBJ1-1; 7 bases are a match to TRBD1. Sequencing was done on a sample of PBMCs. This sequence originates from a human donor in good health (CMV status not recorded). Some clones in this sample may be carry-over from other donors' samples. The CDR3 region is CASSLRGPGQSAFF. The CDR3 coding sequence is TGTGCCAGCAGCTTACGCGGGCCGGGACAGTCAGCTTTCTTT.